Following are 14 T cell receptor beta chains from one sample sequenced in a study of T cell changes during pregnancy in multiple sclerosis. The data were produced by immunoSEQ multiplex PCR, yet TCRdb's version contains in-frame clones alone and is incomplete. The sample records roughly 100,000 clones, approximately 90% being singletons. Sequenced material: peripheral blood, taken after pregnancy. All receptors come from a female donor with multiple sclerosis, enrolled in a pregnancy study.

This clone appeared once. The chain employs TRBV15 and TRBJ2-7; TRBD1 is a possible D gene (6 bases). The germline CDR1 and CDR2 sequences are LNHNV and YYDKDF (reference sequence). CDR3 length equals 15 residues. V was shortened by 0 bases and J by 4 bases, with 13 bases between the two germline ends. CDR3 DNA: TGTGCCACCAGCAGAGATCCACCCGGACAGTACGAGCAGTACTTC. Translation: CATSRDPPGQYEQYF.

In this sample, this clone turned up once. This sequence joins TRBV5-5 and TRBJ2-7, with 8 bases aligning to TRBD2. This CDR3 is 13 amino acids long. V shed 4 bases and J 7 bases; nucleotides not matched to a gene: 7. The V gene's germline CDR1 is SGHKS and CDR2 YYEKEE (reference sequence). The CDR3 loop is CASSPGGAWEQYF. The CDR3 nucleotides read TGTGCCAGCAGCCCCGGGGGGGCCTGGGAGCAGTACTTC.

The CDR3 is CASSPLGQGAGQPQHF. CDR3 DNA: TGTGCCAGCAGTCCTCTTGGACAGGGGGCGGGCCAGCCCCAGCATTTT. The chain couples TRBV2 to TRBJ1-5; 11 bases agree with TRBD1. With V trimmed by 5 bases and J by 7 bases, 10 bases remained unmatched. CDR1 SNHLY and CDR2 FYNNEI come from the germline V gene. The CDR3 has 16 amino acids.

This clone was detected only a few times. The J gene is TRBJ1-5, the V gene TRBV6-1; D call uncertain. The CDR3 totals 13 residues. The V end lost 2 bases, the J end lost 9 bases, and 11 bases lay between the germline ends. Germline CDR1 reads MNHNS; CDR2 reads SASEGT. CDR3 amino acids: CASSESGLLPQHF. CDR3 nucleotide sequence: TGTGCCAGCAGTGAATCAGGTCTCTTGCCCCAGCATTTT.

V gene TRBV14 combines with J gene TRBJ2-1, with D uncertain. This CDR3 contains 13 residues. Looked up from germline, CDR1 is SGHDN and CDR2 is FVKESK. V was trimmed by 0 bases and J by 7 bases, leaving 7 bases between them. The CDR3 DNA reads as TGTGCCAGCAGCCAAGAATTCCTTAATGAGCAGTTCTTC. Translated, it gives CASSQEFLNEQFF.

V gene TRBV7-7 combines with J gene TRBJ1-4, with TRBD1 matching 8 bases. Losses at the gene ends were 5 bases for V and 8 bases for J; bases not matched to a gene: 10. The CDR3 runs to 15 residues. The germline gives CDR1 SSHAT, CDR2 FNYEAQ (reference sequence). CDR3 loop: CASSAQGALGEKLFF. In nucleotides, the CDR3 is TGTGCCAGCAGCGCCCAGGGGGCTTTGGGGGAAAAACTGTTTTTT. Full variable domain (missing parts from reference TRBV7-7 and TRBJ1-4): GAGVSQSPRYKVTKRGQDVTLRCDPISSHATLYWYQQALGQGPEFLTYFNYEAQPDKSGLPSDRFSAERPEGSISTLTIQRTEQRDSAMYRCASSAQGALGEKLFFGSGTQLSVL.

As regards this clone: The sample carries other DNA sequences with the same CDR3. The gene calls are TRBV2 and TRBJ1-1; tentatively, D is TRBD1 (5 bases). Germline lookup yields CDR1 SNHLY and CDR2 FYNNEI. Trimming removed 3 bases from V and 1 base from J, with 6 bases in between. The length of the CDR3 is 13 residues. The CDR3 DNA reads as TGTGCCAGCAGTGACAGGGAGAACACTGAAGCTTTCTTT. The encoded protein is CASSDRENTEAFF.

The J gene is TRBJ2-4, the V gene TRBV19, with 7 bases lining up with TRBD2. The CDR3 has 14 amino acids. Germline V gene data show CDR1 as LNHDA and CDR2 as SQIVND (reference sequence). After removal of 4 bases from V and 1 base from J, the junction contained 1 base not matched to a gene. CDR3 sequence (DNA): TGTGCCAGTAGTACGCGGGAGGCCAAAAACATTCAGTACTTC. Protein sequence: CASSTREAKNIQYF.

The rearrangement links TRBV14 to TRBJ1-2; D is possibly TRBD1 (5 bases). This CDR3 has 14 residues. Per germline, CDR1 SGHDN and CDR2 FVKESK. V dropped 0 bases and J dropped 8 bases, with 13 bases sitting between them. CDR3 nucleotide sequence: TGTGCCAGCAGCCAAGATGCCAGGGCGGGAGGCTACACCTTC. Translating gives CASSQDARAGGYTF.

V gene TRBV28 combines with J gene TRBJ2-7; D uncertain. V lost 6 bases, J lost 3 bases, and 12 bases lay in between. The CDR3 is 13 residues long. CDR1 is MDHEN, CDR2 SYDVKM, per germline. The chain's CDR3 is CASSSNNLYEQYF. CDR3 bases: TGTGCCAGCAGCTCCAACAATCTCTACGAGCAGTACTTC.

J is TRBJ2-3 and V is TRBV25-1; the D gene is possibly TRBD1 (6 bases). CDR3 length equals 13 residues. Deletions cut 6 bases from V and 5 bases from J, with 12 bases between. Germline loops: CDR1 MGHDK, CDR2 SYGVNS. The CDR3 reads CASSNLRGDTQYF. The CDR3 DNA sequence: TGTGCCAGCAGCAACCTCAGGGGAGATACGCAGTATTTT.

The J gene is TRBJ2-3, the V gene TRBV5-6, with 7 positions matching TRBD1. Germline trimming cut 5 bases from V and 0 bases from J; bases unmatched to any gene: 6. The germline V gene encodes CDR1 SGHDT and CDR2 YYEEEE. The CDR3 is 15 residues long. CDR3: CASRRKDRSTDTQYF. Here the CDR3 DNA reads TGTGCCAGCAGACGAAAGGACAGGAGCACAGATACGCAGTATTTT.

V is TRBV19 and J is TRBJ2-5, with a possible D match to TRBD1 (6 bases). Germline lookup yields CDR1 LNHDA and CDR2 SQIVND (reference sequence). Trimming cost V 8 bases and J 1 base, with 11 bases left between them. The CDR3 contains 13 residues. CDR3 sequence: CASATTGQETQYF. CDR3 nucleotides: TGTGCCAGTGCCACGACAGGCCAAGAGACCCAGTACTTC.

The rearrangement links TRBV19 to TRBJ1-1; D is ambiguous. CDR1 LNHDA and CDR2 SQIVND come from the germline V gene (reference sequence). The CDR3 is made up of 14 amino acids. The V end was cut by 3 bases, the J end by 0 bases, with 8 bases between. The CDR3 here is CASSIRQLNTEAFF. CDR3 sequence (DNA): TGTGCCAGTAGTATCAGGCAGCTGAACACTGAAGCTTTCTTT.